These T cell receptor beta chains were read from a single sample in a study of cytomegalovirus exposure and HLA in healthy donors. Assay: immunoSEQ multiplex PCR; the TCRdb copy retains only in-frame clones and omits some. The table lists about 140,000 clones, more than 60% of them singletons. Sample: PBMCs. Every receptor here comes from a woman in her fifties or sixties in good health and CMV-seronegative. The CDR3 runs from the conserved cysteine through the conserved F or W. A D gene is named only where the DNA matches it firmly. The listing skips clone size in some rows; elsewhere it reads once, few, many or a size class.

>TRBV5-1|-|TRBJ1-5|many
TGCGCCAGCAGCTTTGAGGGGGATCAGCCCCAGCATTTT
CASSFEGDQPQHF
>TRBV27|-|TRBJ2-7|-
TGTGCCAGCAGACAGGGTTATGCTAACTACGAGCAGTACTTC
CASRQGYANYEQYF
>TRBV7-9|-|TRBJ1-1|-
TGTGCCAGCAGCTTAGTGGCAGGGATGAACACTGAAGCTTTCTTT
CASSLVAGMNTEAFF
>TRBV29-1|-|TRBJ2-1|-
TGCAGCGCCGGGACCACAACAGGGAATGAGCAGTTCTTC
CSAGTTTGNEQFF
>TRBV7-9|-|TRBJ2-2|-
TGTGCCAGCAGCTGGGGGGACCGGGAAACCGGGGAGCTGTTTTTT
CASSWGDRETGELFF
>TRBV6-1|-|TRBJ2-1|-
TGTGCCAGCAGTGATTTTACCCGAACAGGGCCTGAGCAGTTCTTC
CASSDFTRTGPEQFF
>TRBV7-8|-|TRBJ2-7|-
TGTGCCAGCAGCTTAGCCAGCCTTCACCGGGACACTACCTACGAGCAGTACTTC
CASSLASLHRDTTYEQYF
>TRBV7-2|TRBD1|TRBJ1-2|-
TGTGCCAGCACCGAGACGGCAGGGGGCTATGGCTACACCTTC
CASTETAGGYGYTF
>TRBV2|TRBD1|TRBJ2-7|-
TGTGCCAGCAGGGACACCGGGACAGTCTACGAGCAGTACTTC
CASRDTGTVYEQYF
>TRBV7-9|-|TRBJ2-5|-
TGTGCCAGCAGTTTCACAGGGAACCCCTCGCAAGAGACCCAGTACTTC
CASSFTGNPSQETQYF
>TRBV2|TRBD1|TRBJ2-7|few
TGTGCCAGCAACTGGGGACAGCTCTCCTACGAGCAGTACTTC
CASNWGQLSYEQYF
>TRBV19|TRBD2|TRBJ2-3|-
TGTGCCAGCCAGAGGACTAGCGGGATTGTAGATACGCAGTATTTT
CASQRTSGIVDTQYF
>TRBV9|-|TRBJ2-3|-
TGTGCCAGCAGCCCCACAGGGGGGGTGGATACGCAGTATTTT
CASSPTGGVDTQYF
>TRBV25-1|-|TRBJ2-1|-
TGTGCCAGCAGTTTGCAGAGCGATGAGCAGTTCTTC
CASSLQSDEQFF
>TRBV14|TRBD2|TRBJ2-3|-
TGTGCCAGCAGCTTACGGAGCGGGGGCCGCACAGATACGCAGTATTTT
CASSLRSGGRTDTQYF
>TRBV4-3|-|TRBJ1-2|-
TGCGCCAGCAGCCAGACACCGCAAAACTATGGCTACACCTTC
CASSQTPQNYGYTF
>TRBV18|-|TRBJ1-1|many
TGTGCCAGCTCACCGGAGAAGTTAGGGGGATTGAACACTGAAGCTTTCTTT
CASSPEKLGGLNTEAFF
>TRBV6-1|TRBD1|TRBJ1-6|-
TGTGCCAGCAGTGAAGCGGGACAGGTTTCTAATTCACCCCTCCACTTT
CASSEAGQVSNSPLHF
>TRBV4-3|TRBD2|TRBJ2-2|-
TGCGCCAGCAGCCTTTTTCTCAGTTTAGCGGGAAACACCGGGGAGCTGTTTTTT
CASSLFLSLAGNTGELFF
>TRBV5-1|TRBD2|TRBJ2-3|-
TGCGCCAGCAGCTTGGTTCCCAGCGGGGGGGACACAGATACGCAGTATTTT
CASSLVPSGGDTDTQYF
>TRBV27|-|TRBJ1-2|-
TGTGCCAGCAGTTTATCTGGGCCGGGGGGCTACACCTTC
CASSLSGPGGYTF
>TRBV5-4|TRBD1|TRBJ2-7|-
TGTGCCAGCAGCTTGGGCCCGCGGGCAGGGGGATATGAGCAGTACTTC
CASSLGPRAGGYEQYF
>TRBV10-2|-|TRBJ1-6|-
TGCGCCAGCAGTGAAGCGGCGGGCGGGCAACCCCTCCACTTT
CASSEAAGGQPLHF
>TRBV7-6|TRBD2|TRBJ2-2|-
TGTGCCAGCAGCGTTCTAGCGGGGGGACCGAACACCGGGGAGCTGTTTTTT
CASSVLAGGPNTGELFF
>TRBV28|-|TRBJ1-1|-
TGTGCCAGCGTTGAGGGGAGGTGGACTGAAGCTTTCTTT
CASVEGRWTEAFF
>TRBV7-8|-|TRBJ1-5|-
TGTGCCAGCAGCTTAGGTGCGGGAGGGAGAAGACAGCCCCAGCATTTT
CASSLGAGGRRQPQHF
>TRBV9|TRBD2|TRBJ2-3|-
TGTGCCAGCAGCGTTGCGGGGGTCGGGGGGGATACGCAGTATTTT
CASSVAGVGGDTQYF
>TRBV6-6|TRBD1|TRBJ1-4|few
TGTGCCAGCAGTTACTCTCAGGGGGCTGGTAATGAAAAACTGTTTTTT
CASSYSQGAGNEKLFF
>TRBV21-1|-|TRBJ2-3|-
TGTGCCAGCAGGGGGACAGGGAGAGAGCGGGGGGCCACAGATACGCAGTATTTT
CASRGTGRERGATDTQYF
>TRBV2|TRBD1|TRBJ2-7|-
TGTGCCAGCACCCGGGACAGCTACGAGCAGTACTTC
CASTRDSYEQYF
>TRBV7-3|TRBD1|TRBJ2-3|-
TGTGCCAGCAGCGCGAGGCAGGGGGCCTCAGATACGCAGTATTTT
CASSARQGASDTQYF
>TRBV2|TRBD2|TRBJ2-7|once
TGTGCCAGCAGGCTAGCGGGGGGGTACGAGCAGTACTTC
CASRLAGGYEQYF
>TRBV5-4|-|TRBJ1-1|-
TGTGCCAGCAGCTCCAGGGGTGGGACCACTGAAGCTTTCTTT
CASSSRGGTTEAFF
>TRBV7-2|TRBD1|TRBJ2-7|-
TGTGCCAGCAGCTTAGATGGACAGGGGGTCTACGAGCAGTACTTC
CASSLDGQGVYEQYF
>TRBV19|-|TRBJ1-1|-
TGTGCCAGTAGTCCATCACAGGGTGGGGTTGAAGCTTTCTTT
CASSPSQGGVEAFF
>TRBV29-1|-|TRBJ2-1|-
TGCAGCGTTGAAGGCGTTAGGAGGGCCAATGAGCAGTTCTTC
CSVEGVRRANEQFF
>TRBV5-1|TRBD1|TRBJ1-2|-
TGCGCCAGCAGCCTGGGACAGGGCCTTAACTATGGCTACACCTTC
CASSLGQGLNYGYTF
>TRBV4-3|-|TRBJ2-4|few
TGCGCCAGCAGCCAGGATCCCAGGGTTGACATTCAGTACTTC
CASSQDPRVDIQYF
>TRBV9|TRBD1|TRBJ1-2|-
TGTGCCAGCAGCGTAGAGCAGGGGGCGTCCTATGGCTACACCTTC
CASSVEQGASYGYTF
>TRBV9|TRBD1|TRBJ1-3|-
TGTGCCAGCAGCGCGACAGGGTCTGGAAACACCATATATTTT
CASSATGSGNTIYF
>TRBV11-2|-|TRBJ2-2|few
TGTGCCAGCAGCTTAGTAGGGGGGGCCGGGGAGCTGTTTTTT
CASSLVGGAGELFF
>TRBV28|TRBD1|TRBJ2-7|-
TGTGCCAGCAGTCCTGCGAGTTCCACAGGGGGCAGGATCCAGGGTCTCTCCTACGAGCAGTACTTC
CASSPASSTGGRIQGLSYEQYF
>TRBV11-2|TRBD1|TRBJ1-2|-
TGTGCCAGCAGCCCTGATGGGACAGGGCCGGATGGCTACACCTTC
CASSPDGTGPDGYTF
>TRBV6-1|TRBD2|TRBJ2-7|-
TGTGCCAGCAGTTTTGGACTAGCGGGGGAGCAGTACTTC
CASSFGLAGEQYF
>TRBV14|-|TRBJ2-2|-
TGTGCCAGCAGCCAAGATTTAGCCGGGGAGCTGTTTTTT
CASSQDLAGELFF
>TRBV7-2|TRBD1|TRBJ1-3|-
TGTGCCAGCAGTCTCACGGTGGCAGGGGGACACACCATATATTTT
CASSLTVAGGHTIYF
>TRBV6-4|TRBD1|TRBJ2-1|few
TGTGCCAGCAGCAACGGACAGGGGAATGAGCAGTTCTTC
CASSNGQGNEQFF
>TRBV5-4|TRBD1|TRBJ2-7|-
TGTGCCAGCAGCTTGGTGGGACAGGGATCCTACGAGCAGTACTTC
CASSLVGQGSYEQYF
>TRBV10-3|-|TRBJ2-2|once
TGTGCCTCCCAGGGAATGACCGGGGAGCTGTTTTTT
CASQGMTGELFF
>TRBV19|-|TRBJ1-4|few
TGTGCCAGTAGGGACAGACTTAATGAAAAACTGTTTTTT
CASRDRLNEKLFF
>TRBV2|-|TRBJ1-3|-
TGTGCCAGCAGTGAAGCCTCAGGGATCTCTGGAAACACCATATATTTT
CASSEASGISGNTIYF
>TRBV19|-|TRBJ1-1|-
TGTGCCAGTAGTATCGATTCGGCGGGGCGGGAAGCTTTCTTT
CASSIDSAGREAFF
>TRBV5-4|-|TRBJ2-3|-
TGTGCCAGCAGCCCCTACACAGATACGCAGTATTTT
CASSPYTDTQYF
>TRBV6-6|TRBD1|TRBJ1-5|-
TGTGCCAGCAGTCCCGGGACAGCCTACCATCAGCCCCAGCATTTT
CASSPGTAYHQPQHF